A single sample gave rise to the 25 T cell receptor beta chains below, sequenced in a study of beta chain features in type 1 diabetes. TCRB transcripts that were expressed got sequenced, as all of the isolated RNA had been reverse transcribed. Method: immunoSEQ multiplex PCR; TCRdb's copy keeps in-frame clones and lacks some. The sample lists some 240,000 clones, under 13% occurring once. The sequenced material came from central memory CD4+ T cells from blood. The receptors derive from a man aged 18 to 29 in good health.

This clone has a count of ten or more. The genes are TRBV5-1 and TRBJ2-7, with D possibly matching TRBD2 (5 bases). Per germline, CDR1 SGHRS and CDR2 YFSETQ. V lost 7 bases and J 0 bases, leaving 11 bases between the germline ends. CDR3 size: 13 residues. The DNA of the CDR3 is TGCGCCAGCTCCCGGGCGGGCTCCTACGAGCAGTACTTC. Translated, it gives CASSRAGSYEQYF.

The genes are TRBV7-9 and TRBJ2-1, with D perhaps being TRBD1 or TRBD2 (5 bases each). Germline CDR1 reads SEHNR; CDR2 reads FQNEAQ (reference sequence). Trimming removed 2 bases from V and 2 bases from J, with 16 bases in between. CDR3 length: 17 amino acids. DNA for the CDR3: TGTGCCAGCAGCTTACTAGGGACCGTCGTCACCTACAATGAGCAGTTCTTC. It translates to CASSLLGTVVTYNEQFF.

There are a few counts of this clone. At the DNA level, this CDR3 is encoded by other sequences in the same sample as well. In nucleotides, the CDR3 is TGTGCCAGCAGCTTAGTCCGAGACACTGAAGCTTTCTTT. Translation gives CASSLVRDTEAFF. The chain has TRBV7-9 and TRBJ1-1; unclear D gene. From germline, CDR1 is SEHNR and CDR2 FQNEAQ (reference sequence). The CDR3 runs to 13 residues. V was trimmed by 1 base and J by 3 bases, leaving 6 bases between them.

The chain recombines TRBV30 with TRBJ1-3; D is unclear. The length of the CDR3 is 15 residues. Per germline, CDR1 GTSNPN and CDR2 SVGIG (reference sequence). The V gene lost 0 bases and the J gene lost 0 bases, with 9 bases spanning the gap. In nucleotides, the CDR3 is TGTGCCTGGAGTGTAGGCAGCCACTCTGGAAACACCATATATTTT. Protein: CAWSVGSHSGNTIYF.

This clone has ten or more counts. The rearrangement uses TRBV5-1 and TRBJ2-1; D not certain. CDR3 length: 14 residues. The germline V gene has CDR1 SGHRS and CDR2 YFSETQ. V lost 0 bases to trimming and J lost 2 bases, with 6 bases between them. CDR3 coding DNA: TGCGCCAGCAGCTTGGCCGGACCCTACAATGAGCAGTTCTTC. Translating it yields CASSLAGPYNEQFF.

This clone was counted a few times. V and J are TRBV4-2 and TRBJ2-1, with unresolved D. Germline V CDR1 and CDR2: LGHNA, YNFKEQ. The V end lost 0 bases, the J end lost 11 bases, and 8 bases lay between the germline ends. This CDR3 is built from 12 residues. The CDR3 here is CASSQDNTQQFF. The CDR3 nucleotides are TGTGCCAGCAGCCAAGATAACACCCAGCAGTTCTTC.

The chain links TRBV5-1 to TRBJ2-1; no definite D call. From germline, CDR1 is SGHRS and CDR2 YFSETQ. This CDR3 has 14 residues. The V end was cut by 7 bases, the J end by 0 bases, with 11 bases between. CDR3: CASATQSSYNEQFF. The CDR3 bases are TGCGCCAGCGCTACTCAGAGCTCCTACAATGAGCAGTTCTTC.

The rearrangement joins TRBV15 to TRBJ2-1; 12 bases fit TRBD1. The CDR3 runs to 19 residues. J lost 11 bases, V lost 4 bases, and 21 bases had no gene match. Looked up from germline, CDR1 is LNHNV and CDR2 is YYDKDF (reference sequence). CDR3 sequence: CATSMGQGAPPSGREQQFF. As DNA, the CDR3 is TGTGCCACCAGCATGGGACAGGGGGCTCCGCCTAGCGGGAGAGAACAGCAGTTCTTC. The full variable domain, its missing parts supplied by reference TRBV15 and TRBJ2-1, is DAMVIQNPRYQVTQFGKPVTLSCSQTLNHNVMYWYQQKSSQAPKLLFHYYDKDFNNEADTPDNFQSRRPNTSFCFLDIRSPGLGDTAMYLCATSMGQGAPPSGREQQFFGPGTRLTVL.

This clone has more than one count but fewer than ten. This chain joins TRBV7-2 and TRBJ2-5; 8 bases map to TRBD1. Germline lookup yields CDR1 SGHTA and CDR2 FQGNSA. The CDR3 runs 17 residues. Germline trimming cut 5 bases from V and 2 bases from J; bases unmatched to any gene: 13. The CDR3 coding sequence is TGTGCCAGCAGCCCACAGGCACTCGGACAGGGTCAAGAGACCCAGTACTTC. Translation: CASSPQALGQGQETQYF.

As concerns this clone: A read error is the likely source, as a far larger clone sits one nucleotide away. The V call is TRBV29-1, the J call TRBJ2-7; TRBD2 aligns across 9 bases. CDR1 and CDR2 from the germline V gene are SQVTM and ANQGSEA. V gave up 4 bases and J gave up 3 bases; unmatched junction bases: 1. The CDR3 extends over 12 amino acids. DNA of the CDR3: TGCAGCGTTGGAGCGGGAGGCTACGAGCAGTACTTC. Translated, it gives CSVGAGGYEQYF.

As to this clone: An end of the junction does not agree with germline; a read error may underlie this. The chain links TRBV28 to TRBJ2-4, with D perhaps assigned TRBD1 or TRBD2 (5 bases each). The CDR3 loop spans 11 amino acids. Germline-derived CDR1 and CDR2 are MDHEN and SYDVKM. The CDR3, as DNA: TGTGCCAGCAGGTCCCTCGGGACGTATTTCTTC. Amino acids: CASRSLGTYFF.

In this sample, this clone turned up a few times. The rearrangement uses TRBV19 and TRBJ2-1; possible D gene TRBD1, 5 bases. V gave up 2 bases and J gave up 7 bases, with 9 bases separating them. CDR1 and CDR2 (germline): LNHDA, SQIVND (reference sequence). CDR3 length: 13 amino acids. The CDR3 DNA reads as TGTGCCAGTAGTATAAGCAGGGCTAATGAGCAGTTCTTC. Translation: CASSISRANEQFF.

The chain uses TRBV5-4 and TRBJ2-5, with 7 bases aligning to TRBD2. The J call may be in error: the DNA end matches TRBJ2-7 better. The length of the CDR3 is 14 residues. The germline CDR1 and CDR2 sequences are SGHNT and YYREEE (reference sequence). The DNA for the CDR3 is TGTGCCAGCAGCTTGCAGCGGGAACCCTACGAGCAGTACTTC. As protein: CASSLQREPYEQYF.

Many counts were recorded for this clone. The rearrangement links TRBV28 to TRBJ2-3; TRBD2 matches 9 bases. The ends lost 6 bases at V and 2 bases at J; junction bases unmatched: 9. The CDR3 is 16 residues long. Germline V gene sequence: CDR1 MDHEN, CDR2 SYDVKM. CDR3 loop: CASSRTTSGTTDTQYF. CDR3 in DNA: TGTGCCAGCAGCCGTACGACTAGCGGAACCACAGATACGCAGTATTTT.

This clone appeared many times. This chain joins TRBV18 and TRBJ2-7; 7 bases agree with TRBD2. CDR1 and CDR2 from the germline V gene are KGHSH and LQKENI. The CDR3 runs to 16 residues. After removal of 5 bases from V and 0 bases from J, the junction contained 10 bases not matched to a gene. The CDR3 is CASSRVPGGSSYEQYF. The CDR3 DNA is TGTGCCAGCTCAAGGGTGCCGGGAGGAAGCTCCTACGAGCAGTACTTC.

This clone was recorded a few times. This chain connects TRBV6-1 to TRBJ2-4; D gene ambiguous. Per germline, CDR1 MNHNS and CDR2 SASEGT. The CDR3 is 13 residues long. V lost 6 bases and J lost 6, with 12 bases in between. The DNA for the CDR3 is TGTGCCAGCAGCCACGAGGAACGAAACATTCAGTACTTC. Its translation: CASSHEERNIQYF.

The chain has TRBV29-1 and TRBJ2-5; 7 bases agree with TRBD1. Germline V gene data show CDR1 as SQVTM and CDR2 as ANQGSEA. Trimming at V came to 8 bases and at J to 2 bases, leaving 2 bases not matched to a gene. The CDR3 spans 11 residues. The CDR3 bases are TGCAGCTCGGGACAGCAAGAGACCCAGTACTTC. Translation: CSSGQQETQYF.

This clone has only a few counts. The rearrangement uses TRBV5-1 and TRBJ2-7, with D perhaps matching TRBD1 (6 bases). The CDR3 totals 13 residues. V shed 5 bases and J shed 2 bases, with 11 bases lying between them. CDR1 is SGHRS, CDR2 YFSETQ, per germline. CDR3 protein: CASSNRETYEQYF. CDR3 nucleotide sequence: TGCGCCAGCAGTAACAGGGAGACCTACGAGCAGTACTTC. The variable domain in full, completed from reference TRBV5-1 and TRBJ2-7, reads KAGVTQTPRYLIKTRGQQVTLSCSPISGHRSVSWYQQTPGQGLQFLFEYFSETQRNKGNFPGRFSGRQFSNSRSEMNVSTLELGDSALYLCASSNRETYEQYFGPGTRLTVT.

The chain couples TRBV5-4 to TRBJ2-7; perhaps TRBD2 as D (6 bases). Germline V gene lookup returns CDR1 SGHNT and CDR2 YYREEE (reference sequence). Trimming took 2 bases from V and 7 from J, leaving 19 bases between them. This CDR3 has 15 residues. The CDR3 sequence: CASSFYGTADWEQYF. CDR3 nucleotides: TGTGCCAGCAGCTTCTACGGGACTGCGGATTGGGAGCAGTACTTC.

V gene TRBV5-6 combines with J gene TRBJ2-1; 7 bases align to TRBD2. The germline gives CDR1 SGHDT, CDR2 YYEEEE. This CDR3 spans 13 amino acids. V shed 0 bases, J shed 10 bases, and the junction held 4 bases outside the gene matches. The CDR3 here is CASSLDRGGEQFF. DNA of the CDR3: TGTGCCAGCAGCTTGGACCGGGGAGGGGAGCAGTTCTTC.

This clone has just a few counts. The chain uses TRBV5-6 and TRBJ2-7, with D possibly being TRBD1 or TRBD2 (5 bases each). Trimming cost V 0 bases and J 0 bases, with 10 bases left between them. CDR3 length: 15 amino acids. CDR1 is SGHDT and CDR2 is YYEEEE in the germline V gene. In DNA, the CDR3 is TGTGCCAGCAGCTTGGGACAGCGGAGCTCCTACGAGCAGTACTTC. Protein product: CASSLGQRSSYEQYF.

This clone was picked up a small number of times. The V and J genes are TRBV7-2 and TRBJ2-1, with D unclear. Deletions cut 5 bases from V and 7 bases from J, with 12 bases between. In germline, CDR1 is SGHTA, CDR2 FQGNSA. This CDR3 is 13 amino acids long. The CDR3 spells CASSPPSGNEQFF. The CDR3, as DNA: TGTGCCAGCAGCCCCCCCTCCGGGAATGAGCAGTTCTTC.

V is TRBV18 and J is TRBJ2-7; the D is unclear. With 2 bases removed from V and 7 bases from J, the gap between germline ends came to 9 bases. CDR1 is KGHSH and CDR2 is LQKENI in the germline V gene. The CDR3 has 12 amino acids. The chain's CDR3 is CASSPSPWEQYF. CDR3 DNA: TGTGCCAGCTCACCATCTCCGTGGGAGCAGTACTTC.

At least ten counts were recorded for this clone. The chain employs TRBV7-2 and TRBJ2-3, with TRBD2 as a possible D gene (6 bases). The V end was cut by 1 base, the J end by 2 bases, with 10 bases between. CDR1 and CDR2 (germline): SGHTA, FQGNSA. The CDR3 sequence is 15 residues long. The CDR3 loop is CASSLGRELTDTQYF. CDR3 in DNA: TGTGCCAGCAGCTTAGGTCGGGAGCTCACAGATACGCAGTATTTT.

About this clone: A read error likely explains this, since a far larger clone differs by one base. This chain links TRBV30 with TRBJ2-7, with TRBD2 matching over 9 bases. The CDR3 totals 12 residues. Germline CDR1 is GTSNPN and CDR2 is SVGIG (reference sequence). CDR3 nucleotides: TGTGCCAGGAGCGGGGGGCGAAGCGAGCAGTACTTC. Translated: CARSGGRSEQYF.